This TCR beta chain was captured in a study of brain T cells in children with intractable seizures. Study results and caveats: Only CDR3 sequence similarity suggested viral specificity, without known HCMV serostatus. Pre- and post-surgery blood differed in depth, so pre-surgery absences may be undersampling.

On this clone: Its antigen is as yet unknown.

This CDR3 spans 12 amino acids. Trimming cost V 5 bases and J 3 bases, with 5 bases left between them. Looked up from germline, CDR1 is KGHSH and CDR2 is LQKENI. The protocol was immunoSEQ multiplex PCR, while the TCRdb copy is restricted to in-frame clones and leaves out a portion. In the table there are about 80,000 clones, around 90% of which are singletons. Surgery cases with the highest brain T cell transcript signatures were chosen for sequencing. The sample here was peripheral blood, taken at surgery. J is TRBJ2-1 and V is TRBV18, with no clear D. The receptor comes from a girl aged 2-10 years with Rasmussen encephalitis and intractable seizures. The CDR3 region has the DNA TGTGCCAGCTCAGCAATCTACAATGAGCAGTTCTTC. The encoded protein is CASSAIYNEQFF.